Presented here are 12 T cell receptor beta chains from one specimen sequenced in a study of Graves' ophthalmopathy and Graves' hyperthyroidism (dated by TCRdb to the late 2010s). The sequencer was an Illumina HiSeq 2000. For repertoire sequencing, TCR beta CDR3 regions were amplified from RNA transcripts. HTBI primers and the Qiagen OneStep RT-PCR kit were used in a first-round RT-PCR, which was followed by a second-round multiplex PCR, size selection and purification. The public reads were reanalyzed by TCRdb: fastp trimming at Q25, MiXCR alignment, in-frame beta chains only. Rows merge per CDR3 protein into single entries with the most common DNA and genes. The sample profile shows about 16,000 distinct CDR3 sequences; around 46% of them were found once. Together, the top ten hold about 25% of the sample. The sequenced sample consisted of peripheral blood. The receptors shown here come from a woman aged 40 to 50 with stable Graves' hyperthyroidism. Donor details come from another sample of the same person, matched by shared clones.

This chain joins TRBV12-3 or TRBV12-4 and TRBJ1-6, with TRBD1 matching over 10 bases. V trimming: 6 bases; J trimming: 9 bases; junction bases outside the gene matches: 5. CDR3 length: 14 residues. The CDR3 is CASRPGQGSSPLHF. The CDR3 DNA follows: TGTGCCAGCAGACCGGGACAGGGGTCTTCACCCCTCCACTTT.

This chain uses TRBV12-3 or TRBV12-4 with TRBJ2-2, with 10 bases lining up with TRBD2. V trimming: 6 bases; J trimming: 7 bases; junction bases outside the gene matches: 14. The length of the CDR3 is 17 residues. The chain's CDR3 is CASSLRLAGRSGGELFF. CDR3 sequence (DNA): TGTGCCAGCAGCTTAAGACTAGCGGGCCGATCCGGCGGGGAGCTGTTTTTT.

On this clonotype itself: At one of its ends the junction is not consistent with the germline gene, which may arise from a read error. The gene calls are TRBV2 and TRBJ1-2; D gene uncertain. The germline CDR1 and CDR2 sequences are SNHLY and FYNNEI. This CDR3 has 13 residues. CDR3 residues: CASGERYNYGHTF. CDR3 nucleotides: TGTGCCAGCGGTGAGAGATACAACTATGGCCACACCTTC. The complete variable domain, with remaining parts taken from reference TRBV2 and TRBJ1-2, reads EPEVTQTPSHQVTQMGQEVILRCVPISNHLYFYWYRQILGQKVEFLVSFYNNEISEKSEIFDDQFSVERPDGSNFTLKIRSTKLEDSAMYFCASGERYNYGHTFGSGTRLTVV.

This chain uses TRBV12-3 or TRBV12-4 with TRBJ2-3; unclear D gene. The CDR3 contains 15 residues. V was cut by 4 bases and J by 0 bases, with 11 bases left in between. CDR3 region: CASSSHSASTDTQYF. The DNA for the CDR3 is TGTGCCAGCAGTTCCCACTCCGCTAGCACAGATACGCAGTATTTT.

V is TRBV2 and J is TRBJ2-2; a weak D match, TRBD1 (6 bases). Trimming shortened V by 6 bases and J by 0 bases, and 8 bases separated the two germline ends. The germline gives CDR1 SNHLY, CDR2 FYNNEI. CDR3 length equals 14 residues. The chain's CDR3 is CASSGTTNTGELFF. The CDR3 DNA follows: TGTGCCAGCAGCGGGACAACGAACACCGGGGAGCTGTTTTTT.

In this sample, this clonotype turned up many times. CDR3 sequence reads: CSARAENEKLFF. The CDR3 region has the DNA TGCAGTGCTAGAGCGGAGAATGAAAAACTGTTTTTT. The chain employs TRBV20-1 and TRBJ1-4; D is unresolved. This CDR3 contains 12 residues. The V end was cut by 1 base, the J end by 5 bases, with 5 bases between. Germline lookup yields CDR1 DFQATT and CDR2 SNEGSKA (reference sequence).

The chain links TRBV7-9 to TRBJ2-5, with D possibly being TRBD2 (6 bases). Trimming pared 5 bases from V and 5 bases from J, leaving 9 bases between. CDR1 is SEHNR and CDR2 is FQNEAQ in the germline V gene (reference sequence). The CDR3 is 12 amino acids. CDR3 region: CASSRETETQYF. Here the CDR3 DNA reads TGTGCCAGCAGCCGGGAGACGGAGACCCAGTACTTC.

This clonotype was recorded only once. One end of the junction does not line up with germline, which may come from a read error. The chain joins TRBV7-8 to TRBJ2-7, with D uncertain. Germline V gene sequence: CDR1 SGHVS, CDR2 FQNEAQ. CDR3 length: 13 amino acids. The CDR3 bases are TGCGCCAGCAGCTTACGCGTCTCCTACGGGCAGTACTTC. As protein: CASSLRVSYGQYF. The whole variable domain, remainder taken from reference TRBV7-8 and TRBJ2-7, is GAGVSQSPRYKVAKRGQDVALRCDPISGHVSLFWYQQALGQGPEFLTYFQNEAQLDKSGLPSDRFFAERPEGSVSTLKIQRTQQEDSAVYLCASSLRVSYGQYFGPGTRLTVT.

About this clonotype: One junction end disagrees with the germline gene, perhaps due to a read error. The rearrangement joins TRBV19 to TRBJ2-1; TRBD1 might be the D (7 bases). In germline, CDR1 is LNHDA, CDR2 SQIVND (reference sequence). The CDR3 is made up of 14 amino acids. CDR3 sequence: CASSTLGGGDEQSF. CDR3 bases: TGTGCCAGTAGTACCCTCGGAGGGGGCGATGAGCAGTCCTTC.

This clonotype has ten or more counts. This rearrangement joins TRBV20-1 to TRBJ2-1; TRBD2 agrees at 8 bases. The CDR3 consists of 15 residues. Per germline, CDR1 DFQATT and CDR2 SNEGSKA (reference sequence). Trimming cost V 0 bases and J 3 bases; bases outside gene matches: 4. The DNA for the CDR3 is TGCAGTGCTAGAGATCCGGGAGGGGACTACAATGAGCAGTTCTTC. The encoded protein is CSARDPGGDYNEQFF.

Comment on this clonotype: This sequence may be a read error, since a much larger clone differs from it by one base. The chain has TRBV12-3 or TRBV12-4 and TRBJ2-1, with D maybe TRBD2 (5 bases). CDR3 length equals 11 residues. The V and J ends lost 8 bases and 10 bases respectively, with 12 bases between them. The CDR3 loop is CASSGEREQFF. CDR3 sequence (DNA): TGTGCCAGCTCCGGGGAACGGGAGCAGTTCTTC.

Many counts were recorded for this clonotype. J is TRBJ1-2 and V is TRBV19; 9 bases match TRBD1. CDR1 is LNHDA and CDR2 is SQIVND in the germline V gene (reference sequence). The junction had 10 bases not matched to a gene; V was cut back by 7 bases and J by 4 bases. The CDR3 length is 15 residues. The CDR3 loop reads CASKGQGPFPYGYTF. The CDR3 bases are TGTGCCAGTAAGGGACAGGGCCCCTTCCCCTATGGCTACACCTTC.